This T cell receptor (beta chain) was found in a study of beta chain features in type 1 diabetes. Expressed TCRB transcripts were sequenced, since all the RNA that had been isolated was reverse transcribed. Repertoires were generated with immunoSEQ multiplex PCR, while TCRdb's copy carries only in-frame clones and drops some. The sample yields 200,000 to 300,000 clones, around 68% seen once. This receptor was obtained from a man aged 30 to 39 in good health. The specimen was naive CD4+ T cells from blood.

CDR3 nucleotides: TGCGCCAGCAGCTTGGGTGGACTAGAAGTAGATACGCAGTATTTT. It specifies CASSLGGLEVDTQYF. This chain joins TRBV5-1 and TRBJ2-3; 7 bases map to TRBD2. There are 15 residues in the CDR3. Germline V gene data show CDR1 as SGHRS and CDR2 as YFSETQ. V trimming: 0 bases; J trimming: 5 bases; junction bases outside the gene matches: 6.